This note documents a single TCR beta chain sequence. The antigen it binds to is not known. No base quality values were provided; no much bigger clone lies one nucleotide off. The immunoSEQ Assay, a bias-controlled multiplex PCR, was used to amplify TCRbeta CDR3 regions from genomic DNA. On the study's bioinformatics: The number of nucleated cells in each sample was estimated from the amplification of reference gene primers within the assay. Sequence reads were collapsed and filtered to measure the absolute abundance of every unique TCRbeta CDR3 rearrangement. For each sample, productive Simpson clonality was calculated as the square root of Simpson's diversity index over productive rearrangements. TCRdb obtained this table from immuneACCESS and retained in-frame rearrangements with V and J assigned. These tables miss some clones; where compared with another copy, unresolved V genes account for less than half of the shortfall, and the remainder is unexplained. V, J and clone size derive from that table, while D and trimming were established from the DNA sequence. The sample profile shows some 200,000 clones; about 86% of them were found once. The ten largest account for about 0.81% of the sample.

Whole blood was collected in K2EDTA tubes by collaborating institutions according to the institutions' own protocols. For TCRbeta analysis, collaborators shipped samples as frozen whole blood, isolated PBMCs, or DNA extracted from either of those sample types. This specimen comes from a study of blood T cell repertoires in COVID-19 (dated by TCRdb to the early 2020s). About the full investigation: Samples from collaborators originated in the United States, Italy and Spain and spanned both the acute and convalescent phases of COVID-19. The repertoires were released in a freely available public database intended as a resource for research on the immune response to SARS-CoV-2. The prospective study material was composed of cDNA or gDNA derived from T cells, B-cell-depleted T cells, or PBMCs. Samples came from the ongoing ImmuneRACE study (first 160 participants) plus 1,254 subjects from 6 global collaborators. Nearly every sample came with metadata listing a de-identified subject ID, COVID-19 status, age in years and sex. The dataset comprised deeply sampled blood TCRbeta repertoires from subjects exposed to, actively infected with, or recovered from COVID-19. Where available, HLA class I and class II types were taken from metadata supplied by the sample provider and were not determined by assay-based typing.

The paper as a whole reports these results and caveats: How much clinical and demographic metadata was included differed by source and by participant, and the metadata was provided uncurated.

Via the germline V gene (reference sequence), CDR1 is SGHNT and CDR2 YYREEE. Relative to germline, V is missing 3 bases and J is missing 1 base, with 7 bases of the junction outside any gene match. Counted from cysteine to phenylalanine, this CDR3 has 15 amino acids. The retained sequence is limited to the CDR3, 45 bases, with the frame set at the first base. This clonotype was obtained from a woman between 65 and 79 years old with acute or convalescent COVID-19. Rearrangement joined TRBV5-4 to TRBJ2-7, with TRBD2 matching 7 junction bases. Material for sequencing was peripheral blood. For the CDR3, the sequence is CASSWGGGLSYEQYF. The nucleotide sequence is given as TGTGCCAGCAGCTGGGGGGGAGGACTGTCCTACGAGCAGTACTTC.